This TCR beta chain was observed in a study of human T cells and chemical hapten exposure. Notes on the study in general: TCRs exceeding 1 in 1000 frequency stayed unchanged with DPC sensitization.

A note on this clonotype: The antigen remains unidentified.

The study's library attached unique molecular identifiers to single cDNA molecules. Authors' processing steps: Samples ranged from roughly 20,000 to 700,000 TCRs, with a median of approximately 91,000. TCRdb fed the RACE reads into MiXCR, producing one record per CDR3 protein. In this record, the V and J calls reflect TCRdb's handling and not the investigators' own analysis. This table holds 80,000 to 100,000 distinct CDR3 sequences, approximately 8.2% found once. Specified time point: healthy volunteer bleed at 2 weeks. Total RNA was extracted from unfractionated whole blood. The receptor's source is a female donor in good health. Some clones in this sample may be carry-over from other donors' samples. Sequenced input: whole blood.

The CDR3 loop is CASSLDPSGRAGNTDTQYF. The CDR3 region has the DNA TGCGCCAGCAGCTTGGATCCTAGCGGGAGGGCGGGGAATACCGATACGCAGTATTTT. The chain joins TRBV5-1 to TRBJ2-3; TRBD2 matches at 12 bases. With 0 bases clipped from V and 6 bases from J, the junction kept 14 bases outside the gene matches. The CDR3 loop spans 19 amino acids. From germline, CDR1 is SGHRS and CDR2 YFSETQ.